This T cell receptor (beta chain) was sequenced in a study of vaccination and CD4 T cells after COVID-19. Study-wide points: Spike mono-reactivity held for 304 of 307 vaccine-specific clones in convalescent patients. Median SARS-CoV-2-reactive clonotype numbers went from around 19 to 38; this increase was not significant.

Remarks on this clonotype: Its specificity is not known.

Sequencing of DNA taken from cultured CD4+ T cells relied on the Oncomine TCR Beta short-read assay. In TCRdb, the PCR reads were re-called with MiXCR into one record per CDR3 protein. The table records around 16,000 distinct CDR3 sequences, 52% of them present only once. The germline CDR1 and CDR2 sequences are LNHDA and SQIVND (reference sequence). After removal of 3 bases from V and 5 bases from J, the junction contained 7 bases not matched to a gene. CDR3 length equals 15 residues. Treatment in this sample: roughly 11-day PBMC culture with coronavirus spike peptide pools or control peptides (ViraFEST assay). ViraFEST sequenced TCRs after peptide-pool expansion of antigen-specific T cells.

This specimen consisted of CD4+ T cells from blood, cultured in vitro, obtained before SARS-CoV-2 vaccination. This rearrangement joins TRBV19 to TRBJ2-4, with 7 bases that match TRBD1. This TCR derives from a human donor who had recovered from COVID-19. CDR3 loop: CASSIWAGGENIQYF. The CDR3 DNA reads TGTGCCAGTAGTATTTGGGCAGGGGGTGAAAACATTCAGTACTTC.